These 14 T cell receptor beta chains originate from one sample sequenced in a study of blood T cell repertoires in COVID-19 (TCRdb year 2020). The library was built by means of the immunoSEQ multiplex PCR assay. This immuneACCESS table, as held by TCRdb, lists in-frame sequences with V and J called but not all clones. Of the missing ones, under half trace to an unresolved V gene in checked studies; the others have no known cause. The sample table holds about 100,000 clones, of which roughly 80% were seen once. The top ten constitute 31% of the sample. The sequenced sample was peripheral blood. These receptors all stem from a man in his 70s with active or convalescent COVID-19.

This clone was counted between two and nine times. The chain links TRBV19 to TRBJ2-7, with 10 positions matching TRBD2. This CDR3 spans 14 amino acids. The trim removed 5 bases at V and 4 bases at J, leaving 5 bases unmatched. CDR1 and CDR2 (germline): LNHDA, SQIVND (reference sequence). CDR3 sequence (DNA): TGTGCCAGTAGTTCGGTAGCGGGAGGATACGAGCAGTACTTC. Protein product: CASSSVAGGYEQYF.

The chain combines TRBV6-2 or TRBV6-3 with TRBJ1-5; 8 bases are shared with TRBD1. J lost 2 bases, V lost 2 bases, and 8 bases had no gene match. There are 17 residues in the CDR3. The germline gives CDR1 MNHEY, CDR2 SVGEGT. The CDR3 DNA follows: TGTGCCAGCAGTTACCGGCAGGGGGCAATTGGCAATCAGCCCCAGCATTTT. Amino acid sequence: CASSYRQGAIGNQPQHF.

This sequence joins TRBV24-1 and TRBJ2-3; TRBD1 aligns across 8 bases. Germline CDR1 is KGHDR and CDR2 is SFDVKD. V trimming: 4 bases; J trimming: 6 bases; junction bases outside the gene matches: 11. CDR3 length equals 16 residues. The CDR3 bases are TGTGCCACCAGTGACAGAAACCCAGGGGGCGTGGATACGCAGTATTTT. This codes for CATSDRNPGGVDTQYF.

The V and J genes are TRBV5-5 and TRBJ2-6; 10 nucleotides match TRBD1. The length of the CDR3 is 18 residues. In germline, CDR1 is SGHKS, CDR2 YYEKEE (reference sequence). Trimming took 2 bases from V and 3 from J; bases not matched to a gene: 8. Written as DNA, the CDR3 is TGTGCCAGCAGCTTCGGTCGACAGGGGGCTGGTGGGGCCAACGTCCTGACTTTC. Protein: CASSFGRQGAGGANVLTF.

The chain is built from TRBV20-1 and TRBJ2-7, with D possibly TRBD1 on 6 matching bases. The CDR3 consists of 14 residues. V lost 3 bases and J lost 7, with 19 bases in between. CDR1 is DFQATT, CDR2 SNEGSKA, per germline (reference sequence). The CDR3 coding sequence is TGCAGTGCTAGTTCGGACAGCTACTTTACGGAGCAGTACTTC. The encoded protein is CSASSDSYFTEQYF.

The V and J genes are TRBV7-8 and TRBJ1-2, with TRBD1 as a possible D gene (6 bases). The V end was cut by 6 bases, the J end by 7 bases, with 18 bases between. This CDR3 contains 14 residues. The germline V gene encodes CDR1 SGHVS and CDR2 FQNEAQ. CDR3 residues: CASSQTQGWGGYTF. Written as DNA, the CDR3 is TGTGCCAGCAGTCAAACTCAGGGGTGGGGTGGCTACACCTTC.

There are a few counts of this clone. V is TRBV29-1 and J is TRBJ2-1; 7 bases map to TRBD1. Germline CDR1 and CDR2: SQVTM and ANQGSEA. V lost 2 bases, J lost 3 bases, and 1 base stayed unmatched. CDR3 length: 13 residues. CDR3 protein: CSVEYRGYNEQFF. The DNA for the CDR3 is TGCAGCGTTGAATACAGGGGCTACAATGAGCAGTTCTTC.

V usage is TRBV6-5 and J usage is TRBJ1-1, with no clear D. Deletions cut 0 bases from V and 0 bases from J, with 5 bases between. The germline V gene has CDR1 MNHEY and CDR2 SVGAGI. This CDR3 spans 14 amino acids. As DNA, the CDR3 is TGTGCCAGCAGTTACTCGAGGGTGAACACTGAAGCTTTCTTT. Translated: CASSYSRVNTEAFF.

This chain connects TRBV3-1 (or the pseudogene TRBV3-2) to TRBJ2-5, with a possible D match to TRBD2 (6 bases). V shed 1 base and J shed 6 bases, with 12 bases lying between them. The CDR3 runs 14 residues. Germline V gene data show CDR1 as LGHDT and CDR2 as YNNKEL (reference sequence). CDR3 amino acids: CASSQAAGGKTQYF. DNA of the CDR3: TGTGCCAGCAGCCAAGCGGCTGGCGGGAAGACCCAGTACTTC.

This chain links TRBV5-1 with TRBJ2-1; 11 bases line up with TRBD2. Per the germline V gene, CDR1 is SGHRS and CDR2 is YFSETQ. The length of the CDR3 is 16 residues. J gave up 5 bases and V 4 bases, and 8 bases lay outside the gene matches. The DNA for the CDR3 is TGCGCCAGCAGCCCCGTAGCGGGAGGGCCAAACAATGAGCAGTTCTTC. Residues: CASSPVAGGPNNEQFF.

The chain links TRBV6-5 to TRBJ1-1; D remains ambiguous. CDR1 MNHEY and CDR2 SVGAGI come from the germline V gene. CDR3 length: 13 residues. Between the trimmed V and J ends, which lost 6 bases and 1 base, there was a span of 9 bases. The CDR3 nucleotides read TGTGCCAGCAGCGTAAACAGGAACACTGAAGCTTTCTTT. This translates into CASSVNRNTEAFF.

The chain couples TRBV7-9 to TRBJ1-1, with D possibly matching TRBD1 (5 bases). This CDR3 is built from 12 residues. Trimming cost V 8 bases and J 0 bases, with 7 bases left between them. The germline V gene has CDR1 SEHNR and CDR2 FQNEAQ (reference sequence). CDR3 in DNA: TGTGCCAGCTGGGACTTGAACACTGAAGCTTTCTTT. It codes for CASWDLNTEAFF.

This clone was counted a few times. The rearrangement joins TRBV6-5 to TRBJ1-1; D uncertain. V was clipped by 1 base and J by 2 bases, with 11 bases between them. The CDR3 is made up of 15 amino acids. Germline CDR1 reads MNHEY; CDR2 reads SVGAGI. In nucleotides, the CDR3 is TGTGCCAGCAGTTACTGGCCGGGAGATAACACTGAAGCTTTCTTT. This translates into CASSYWPGDNTEAFF.

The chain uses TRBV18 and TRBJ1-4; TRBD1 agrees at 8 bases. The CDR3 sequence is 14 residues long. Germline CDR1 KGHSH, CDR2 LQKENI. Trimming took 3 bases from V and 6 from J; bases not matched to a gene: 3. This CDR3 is CASSPAGGHEKLFF. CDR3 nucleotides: TGTGCCAGCTCACCGGCAGGGGGCCATGAAAAACTGTTTTTT.